These T cell receptor beta chains were read from a single sample in a study of cytomegalovirus exposure and HLA in healthy donors. Sequencing used immunoSEQ multiplex PCR; TCRdb keeps in-frame clones, though not all of them. Found here are 95,000 to 110,000 clones, 60% to 80% of them singletons; the top ten hold approximately 4.3%. Sequencing was performed on PBMCs. The receptors derive from a man between 45 and 60 years old in good health and CMV-seropositive. The CDR3 runs from the conserved cysteine through the conserved F or W. D genes are given only for firm matches. Clone size is not always given. Where it is, it says once, few, many or a class for expanded clones.

.,TRBJ2-2,.,TRBV11-3,TGTGCCAGCAGCCCGAAGGCCCCGGAGGGATCCGGGGAGCTGTTTTTT,CASSPKAPEGSGELFF
.,TRBJ2-7,.,TRBV7-9,TGTGCCAGCAGCTTAGACTGGTACGAGCAGTACTTC,CASSLDWYEQYF
TRBD1,TRBJ1-4,.,TRBV6-5,TGTGCCAGCAGTTACTCAGGACAGGGTTTAGAAAAACTGTTTTTT,CASSYSGQGLEKLFF
.,TRBJ1-1,.,TRBV28,TGTGCCAGCCACAAGTGGGGAGAACGGGGTGAAGCTTTCTTT,CASHKWGERGEAFF
TRBD1,TRBJ2-5,few,TRBV14,TGTGCCAGCAGCCAAGACCAAGGGGGCGGAGAGACCCAGTACTTC,CASSQDQGGGETQYF
.,TRBJ1-2,.,TRBV7-2,TGTGCCAGCAGCTTAAGGGACACAGCTACCTATGGCTACACCTTC,CASSLRDTATYGYTF
.,TRBJ2-3,.,TRBV27,TGTGCCAGCAGTTTATATGAGCGGGCAACAGATACGCAGTATTTT,CASSLYERATDTQYF
TRBD1,TRBJ1-5,.,TRBV6-1,TGTGCCAGCAGCGAAGTTGAACAGGGGGCGATTTGGCCCCAGCATTTT,CASSEVEQGAIWPQHF
TRBD2,TRBJ2-1,.,TRBV6-5,TGTGCCAGCAGTTCCAGCGGGAGCTCCTACAATGAGCAGTTCTTC,CASSSSGSSYNEQFF
TRBD1,TRBJ1-5,.,TRBV19,TGTGCCAGTAGTCTAGGACAGGGTGGCCTGGGGCCCCAGCATTTT,CASSLGQGGLGPQHF
TRBD1,TRBJ1-5,.,TRBV27,TGTGCCAGCAAGGGGGGGGACAGGGTGGAAAGCAATCAGCCCCAGCATTTT,CASKGGDRVESNQPQHF
.,TRBJ2-3,.,TRBV2,TGTGCCAGCAGTGCCGACAGAACTAGCACAGATACGCAGTATTTT,CASSADRTSTDTQYF
.,TRBJ2-6,.,TRBV7-3,TGTGCCAGCAGCACGACTGGGGGGGCCAACGTCCTGACTTTC,CASSTTGGANVLTF
TRBD2,TRBJ2-1,.,TRBV10-2,TGCGCCAGCAGACTAGCGGGAGTCAATGAGCAGTTCTTC,CASRLAGVNEQFF
.,TRBJ2-2,.,TRBV11-2,TGTGCCAGCAGCTTAAGAACAGACACCGGGGAGCTGTTTTTT,CASSLRTDTGELFF
TRBD2,TRBJ2-2,.,TRBV4-2,TGTGCCAGCAGTCTAGCGGCGAACACCGGGGAGCTGTTTTTT,CASSLAANTGELFF
TRBD1,TRBJ1-1,.,TRBV4-1,TGCGCCAGCAGCCTATCGGACAGGGACACTGAAGCTTTCTTT,CASSLSDRDTEAFF
.,TRBJ2-3,.,TRBV5-5,TGTGCCAGCTTGAGGGGGGGGCATACTAGCACAGATACGCAGTATTTT,CASLRGGHTSTDTQYF
TRBD2,TRBJ2-7,.,TRBV7-2,TGTGCCAGCAGCTCGGGACTAGCGGGAGCAACGGGGGAGCAGTACTTC,CASSSGLAGATGEQYF
.,TRBJ1-5,.,TRBV7-2,TGTGCCAGCAGCTACCCGGGGAGCAATCAGCCCCAGCATTTT,CASSYPGSNQPQHF
.,TRBJ2-5,.,TRBV28,TGTGCCAGCAGTTCCCCGGGGGAGGCAGAGACCCAGTACTTC,CASSSPGEAETQYF
TRBD1,TRBJ1-5,many,TRBV2,TGTGCCAGCAGACCACAGGGGCTCCTCAATCAGCCCCAGCATTTT,CASRPQGLLNQPQHF
.,TRBJ1-2,.,TRBV6-6,TGTGCCAGCAGCCTACCCCAGGGGGGCTACACCTTC,CASSLPQGGYTF
.,TRBJ2-7,few,TRBV7-2,TGTGCCAGCAGCATTACAGATTCCTACGAGCAGTACTTC,CASSITDSYEQYF
TRBD1,TRBJ2-7,.,TRBV7-6,TGTGCCAGCAGACCGATTACAGGGGGGACTTACTACGAGCAGTACTTC,CASRPITGGTYYEQYF
.,TRBJ2-5,few,TRBV2,TGTGCCAGCAGTGGGACAATAGAGACCCAGTACTTC,CASSGTIETQYF
TRBD2,TRBJ2-3,.,TRBV9,TGTGCCAGCAGCGTAGCTGGGACTAGCGGGGAAGATACGCAGTATTTT,CASSVAGTSGEDTQYF
.,TRBJ2-1,.,TRBV1,TGCACCAGCAGCCAAGATATCACTAGCGGACCGGAGGACAATGAGCAGTTCTTC,CTSSQDITSGPEDNEQFF
.,TRBJ1-1,.,TRBV10-3,TGTGCCATCAGGACAGACCTATTCCAAGCTTTCTTT,CAIRTDLFQAFF
TRBD1,TRBJ2-7,.,TRBV7-8,TGTGCCAGCAGCTTGGTGGGGACAGGGACCTCCTACGAGCAGTACTTC,CASSLVGTGTSYEQYF
.,TRBJ1-4,.,TRBV28,TGTGCCAGCAGTTTCGGTTACGCTAATGAAAAACTGTTTTTT,CASSFGYANEKLFF
TRBD1,TRBJ2-3,.,TRBV5-1,TGCGCCAGCAGCTTGGGACAGGGTATAGATACGCAGTATTTT,CASSLGQGIDTQYF
.,TRBJ2-3,.,TRBV27,TGTGCCAGCAGAAACCTAGTGGATACGCAGTATTTT,CASRNLVDTQYF
TRBD1,TRBJ1-2,.,TRBV28,TGTGCCAGCAGTTTGGGGACAGCAAATAACTATGGCTACACCTTC,CASSLGTANNYGYTF
.,TRBJ2-1,few,TRBV6-5,TGTGCCAGCAGTTACTCGCGGGACAGCTACAATGAGCAGTTCTTC,CASSYSRDSYNEQFF
TRBD2,TRBJ2-3,.,TRBV14,TGTGCCAGCAGCCCGGGACTAGCGAGCACAGATACGCAGTATTTT,CASSPGLASTDTQYF
.,TRBJ1-3,.,TRBV28,TGTGCCAGCAGGACAGCGGGAAACACCATATATTTT,CASRTAGNTIYF
.,TRBJ1-2,.,TRBV5-5,TGTGCCAGCAGCTTGGGGGGGGTTGGCTACACCTTC,CASSLGGVGYTF
.,TRBJ2-2,.,TRBV11-3,TGTGCCAGCAGCCCCCAGGACACCGGGGAGCTGTTTTTT,CASSPQDTGELFF
.,TRBJ1-1,.,TRBV6-5,TGTGCCAGCAGTTCAAGGACTGACACTGAAGCTTTCTTT,CASSSRTDTEAFF
TRBD1,TRBJ2-5,.,TRBV7-2,TGTGCCAGCAGCTTGACAGGGGTAAAAAAAGAGACCCAGTACTTC,CASSLTGVKKETQYF
.,TRBJ2-1,.,TRBV18,TGTGCCAGCTCACCAAACGAAGGGGGCTCCTACAATGAGCAGTTCTTC,CASSPNEGGSYNEQFF
TRBD1,TRBJ1-5,few,TRBV19,TGTGCCAGTAGAGGGGGACAGGGGGAATCTCAGCCCCAGCATTTT,CASRGGQGESQPQHF
.,TRBJ2-2,few,TRBV5-4,TGTGCCAGCAGCTTGGCCGGGATGAGCGGGGAGCTGTTTTTT,CASSLAGMSGELFF
TRBD1,TRBJ2-1,.,TRBV19,TGTGCCAGTAGTCGTTCCGGGACAGGGGGCCATGAGCAGTTCTTC,CASSRSGTGGHEQFF
TRBD2,TRBJ2-2,once,TRBV7-3,TGTGCCAGCAGCTTCGGACTAGCGGGAGGGGGGGAGCTGTTTTTT,CASSFGLAGGGELFF
.,TRBJ2-3,.,TRBV18,TGTGCCAGCTCACTTGCGGATACGCAGTATTTT,CASSLADTQYF
TRBD2,TRBJ2-1,.,TRBV5-1,TGCGCCAGCAGCTTTAGTAGCGGGAGTACCTACAATGAGCAGTTCTTC,CASSFSSGSTYNEQFF
.,TRBJ1-2,once,TRBV28,TGTGCCAGCAGTATTACGGCGACAGTCACCTATGGCTACACCTTC,CASSITATVTYGYTF
.,TRBJ2-2,.,TRBV9,TGTGCCAGCAGCCAAGCGGGCACGAACACCGGGGAGCTGTTTTTT,CASSQAGTNTGELFF
.,TRBJ2-4,.,TRBV7-9,TGTGCCAGCAGCCAGTACCAAAACATTCAGTACTTC,CASSQYQNIQYF
.,TRBJ2-2,.,TRBV7-6,TGTGCCAGCAGCTTCCAACACAACACCGGGGAGCTGTTTTTT,CASSFQHNTGELFF
.,TRBJ2-7,.,TRBV6-5,TGTGCCACCCGGAGCGGAACACGCTCCTACGAGCAGTACTTC,CATRSGTRSYEQYF
.,TRBJ1-4,.,TRBV5-1,TGCGCCAGCAGCTTGTCTGGGGGCCCCGAAAAACTGTTTTTT,CASSLSGGPEKLFF
.,TRBJ1-2,.,TRBV4-1,TGCGCCAGCAGCCAAGGGCCGCCAGACTATGGCTACACCTTC,CASSQGPPDYGYTF
.,TRBJ2-6,few,TRBV7-2,TGTGCCAGCAGCCCCAGTTCGAGCGGGTTCGGGGCCAACGTCCTGACTTTC,CASSPSSSGFGANVLTF